The rows below give T cell receptor beta chains drawn from one sample of a study of shared clonotypes between healthy human individuals. Sequenced by immunoSEQ multiplex PCR; TCRdb stores in-frame clones only, minus some. This sample has approximately 460,000 clones, with 77% found just once. The sequenced sample consisted of PBMCs. Receptors were obtained from a woman aged 40 to 49 in good health. Some clones in this sample may be carry-over from other donors' samples. Each CDR3 is given with its conserved first and last residue. D genes are given only for firm matches. Some rows mark clone size as missing; the rest say once, few, many or name a class of expanded clone.

v_call	j_call	clone_size	d_call	cdr3_nt	cdr3_aa
TRBV28	TRBJ2-1	.	TRBD2	TGTGCCAGCCTACGGACCGGGACTAAGAATGAGCAGTTCTTC	CASLRTGTKNEQFF
TRBV18	TRBJ1-1	.	.	TGTGCCAGCTCACCACAGGGAGGGAACACTGAAGCTTTCTTT	CASSPQGGNTEAFF
TRBV6-1	TRBJ2-5	.	TRBD2	TGTGCCAGCAGTGCCCCGGGGGGTTCAGAGACCCAGTACTTC	CASSAPGGSETQYF
TRBV28	TRBJ2-5	.	.	TGTGCCAGCAGTTTCCTCCCCGACAGGATGGAAGAGACCCAGTACTTC	CASSFLPDRMEETQYF
TRBV2	TRBJ1-1	once	.	TGTGCCAGCATCGCAGGACCCTACACTGAAGCTTTCTTT	CASIAGPYTEAFF
TRBV9	TRBJ1-1	.	.	TGTGCCAGCAGCGTAGGAGGGGCTTGGGGGACGGACACTGAAGCTTTCTTT	CASSVGGAWGTDTEAFF
TRBV5-5	TRBJ2-1	.	.	TGTGCCAGCAGATCCAGCGGGTACGGCTACAATGAGCAGTTCTTC	CASRSSGYGYNEQFF
TRBV11-2	TRBJ2-7	.	TRBD1	TGTGCCAGCAGCACTGGGACAGGCAACGAGCAGTACTTC	CASSTGTGNEQYF
TRBV28	TRBJ1-2	.	.	TGTGCCAGCAGTCCCTCAGGGTTAGGCTACACCTTC	CASSPSGLGYTF
TRBV28	TRBJ1-4	many	TRBD1	TGTGCCAGCAGCCCCGGGGGGACAGAGAATGAAAAACTGTTTTTT	CASSPGGTENEKLFF
TRBV9	TRBJ1-1	.	.	TGTGCCAGCAGCTTTGGACATACGAACACTGAAGCTTTCTTT	CASSFGHTNTEAFF
TRBV14	TRBJ2-1	.	TRBD2	TGTGCCAGCAGCCAAGATAAGGCGGGAGGGATTGAGCAGTTCTTC	CASSQDKAGGIEQFF
TRBV18	TRBJ2-7	.	.	TGTGCCAGCTCACCACGGTCGGACGGAACCTACGAGCAGTACTTC	CASSPRSDGTYEQYF
TRBV15	TRBJ2-7	.	.	TGTGCCACCAGCAGAGATTTGGGTTCCCCCTACGAGCAGTACTTC	CATSRDLGSPYEQYF
TRBV7-9	TRBJ2-5	.	.	TGTGCCAGCAGCTTACTGGCCGGGGAGACCCAGTACTTC	CASSLLAGETQYF
TRBV6-1	TRBJ2-7	.	TRBD1	TGTGCCAGCAGTGAAGCTGTGACAGGGGCGTACGAGCAGTACTTC	CASSEAVTGAYEQYF
TRBV30	TRBJ2-1	.	.	TGTGCCTCCCCTGCAGAAGGTTCGTACAATGAGCAGTTCTTC	CASPAEGSYNEQFF
TRBV4-1	TRBJ1-1	.	.	TGCGCCAGCAGCCAGAGACAGTTCCTCACTGAAGCTTTCTTT	CASSQRQFLTEAFF
TRBV23-1	TRBJ2-7	.	TRBD2	TGCGCCAGCAGTCCCATCGGGGGACTAGCGGGATGGGAGCAGTACTTC	CASSPIGGLAGWEQYF
TRBV15	TRBJ2-7	.	TRBD1	TGTGCCACCAGCTTCGGGACAGGGGACTACGAGCAGTACTTC	CATSFGTGDYEQYF
TRBV30	TRBJ2-1	.	TRBD2	TGTGCCTGGAGTGGACTAGCGGGAGGGGGGTATGAGCAGTTCTTC	CAWSGLAGGGYEQFF
TRBV7-3	TRBJ2-2	.	TRBD2	TGTGCCAGCAGCTTAACTCCACTAGCGGGAGGCACCGGGGAGCTGTTTTTT	CASSLTPLAGGTGELFF
TRBV10-3	TRBJ2-6	.	TRBD1	TGTGCCATCAGCAATGGACAGGGGGTCTCTGGGGCCAACGTCCTGACTTTC	CAISNGQGVSGANVLTF
TRBV9	TRBJ1-2	.	.	TGTGCCAGCAGCGTAAGTCTAGGGCAGGGCTATGGCTACACCTTC	CASSVSLGQGYGYTF
TRBV4-2	TRBJ2-7	.	.	TGTGCCAGCAGCCAAAGGTCGGGAGCAGGGTACGAGCAGTACTTC	CASSQRSGAGYEQYF
TRBV30	TRBJ2-5	.	TRBD2	TGTGCCTGGGGCCAGCCGCCGGGGGGAGAGACCCAGTACTTC	CAWGQPPGGETQYF
TRBV9	TRBJ2-2	.	TRBD2	TGTGCCAGCAGCGTAGGAGCGGGAGCGAGCACCGGGGAGCTGTTTTTT	CASSVGAGASTGELFF
TRBV19	TRBJ2-7	.	.	TGTGCCAGTAGTATAGCAACCAGCGGGCCCTACGAGCAGTACTTC	CASSIATSGPYEQYF
TRBV7-9	TRBJ2-1	.	.	TGTGCCAGCAGCTTTCCGGGGTTATCCTACAATGAGCAGTTCTTC	CASSFPGLSYNEQFF
TRBV5-4	TRBJ2-1	once	.	TGTGCCAGCAGCCCTGGAGGGGGCTATGAGCAGTTCTTC	CASSPGGGYEQFF
TRBV10-3	TRBJ2-1	.	.	TGTGCCATCAGTCAACTGGCAAGCAATGAGCAGTTCTTC	CAISQLASNEQFF
TRBV28	TRBJ2-7	.	.	TGTGCCAGCTTCGCGGGGTTCAGCGAGCAGTACTTC	CASFAGFSEQYF
TRBV29-1	TRBJ2-1	.	.	TGCAGCACGCGGAGAGGGTCCTACAATGAGCAGTTCTTC	CSTRRGSYNEQFF
TRBV4-1	TRBJ1-4	.	.	TGCGCCAGCAGCCAAACTACAGGGAGTAATGAAAAACTGTTTTTT	CASSQTTGSNEKLFF
TRBV6-5	TRBJ2-2	few	.	TGTGCCAGCAGTACTAGGACAGTCGGGGAGCTGTTTTTT	CASSTRTVGELFF
TRBV4-1	TRBJ2-7	.	.	TGCGCCAGCAGTCCCTTCGACAGTAACTACGAGCAGTACTTC	CASSPFDSNYEQYF
TRBV29-1	TRBJ2-7	.	TRBD2	TGCAGCGTTGAAGAGGGACTAGCTCACGAGCAGTACTTC	CSVEEGLAHEQYF
TRBV29-1	TRBJ2-1	.	.	TGCAGCGTTGTTTCCGTTAACTACAATGAGCAGTTCTTC	CSVVSVNYNEQFF
TRBV7-2	TRBJ2-1	.	TRBD2	TGTGCCAGCAGCTTGGAGACTAGCGAGGATGAGCAGTTCTTC	CASSLETSEDEQFF